These 12 T cell receptor beta chains were sequenced from one sample in a study of cytomegalovirus exposure and HLA in healthy donors. The PCR employed 60 Vbeta primers together with 13 Jbeta primers. Only in-frame clones appear in the TCRdb table, and some are missing; sequencing was by immunoSEQ multiplex PCR. The data hold around 280,000 clones, with around nine tenths observed a single time. Input material: PBMCs. The origin of the receptors is a woman under 30 in good health and CMV-seronegative.

This chain links TRBV25-1 with TRBJ1-1, with TRBD1 matching 7 bases. The CDR3 consists of 14 residues. The germline V gene encodes CDR1 MGHDK and CDR2 SYGVNS. The trim removed 3 bases at V and 6 bases at J, leaving 7 bases unmatched. Here the CDR3 reads CASSDARGSPEAFF. DNA for the CDR3: TGTGCCAGCAGTGATGCCAGGGGGTCCCCTGAAGCTTTCTTT.

The chain links TRBV27 to TRBJ1-1; TRBD1 matches 7 bases. Looked up from germline, CDR1 is MNHEY and CDR2 is SMNVEV (reference sequence). The V segment lost 6 bases and the J segment 4 bases; nucleotides outside the gene matches: 11. This CDR3 comprises 15 residues. The DNA for the CDR3 is TGTGCCAGCAGCCCTTGGGAGAACAGGGGCACTGAAGCTTTCTTT. As protein: CASSPWENRGTEAFF.

This chain joins TRBV9 and TRBJ2-3; D gene ambiguous. Germline values: CDR1 SGDLS, CDR2 YYNGEE. Trimming pared 3 bases from V and 5 bases from J, leaving 13 bases between. This CDR3 is 14 amino acids long. The CDR3 coding sequence is TGTGCCAGCAGCGCAACGAGGTCGGGAGATACGCAGTATTTT. The encoded protein is CASSATRSGDTQYF.

The CDR3 here is CANSRHSLNTEAFF. CDR3 nucleotide sequence: TGTGCCAACAGCAGGCACAGCCTTAACACTGAAGCTTTCTTT. The V call is TRBV2, the J call TRBJ1-1; D remains ambiguous. V gave up 10 bases and J gave up 2 bases, with 17 bases separating them. The germline gives CDR1 SNHLY, CDR2 FYNNEI. This CDR3 contains 14 residues.

The chain has TRBV7-9 and TRBJ1-2, with D tentatively TRBD1 (5 bases). V lost 2 bases and J 5 bases, leaving 21 bases between the germline ends. In germline, CDR1 is SEHNR, CDR2 FQNEAQ (reference sequence). The CDR3 has 17 residues. This chain's CDR3 is CASSLSTALTIIYGYTF. The CDR3, as DNA: TGTGCCAGCAGCTTATCGACAGCGCTAACCATAATTTATGGCTACACCTTC. The complete variable domain, with remaining parts taken from reference TRBV7-9 and TRBJ1-2, reads DTGVSQNPRHKITKRGQNVTFRCDPISEHNRLYWYRQTLGQGPEFLTYFQNEAQLEKSRLLSDRFSAERPKGSFSTLEIQRTEQGDSAMYLCASSLSTALTIIYGYTFGSGTRLTVV.

J is TRBJ2-7 and V is TRBV7-8; perhaps TRBD2 as D (7 bases). Trimming left V 4 bases short and J 4 bases short, with 20 bases between. The CDR3 sequence is 16 residues long. The germline CDR1 and CDR2 sequences are SGHVS and FQNEAQ. The CDR3 DNA reads TGTGCCAGCAGCTATCCTATGGGGGGGCGAACTTACGAGCAGTACTTC. As protein: CASSYPMGGRTYEQYF.

The chain combines TRBV30 with TRBJ2-7; no clear D. The CDR3 has 15 residues. Germline CDR1 reads GTSNPN; CDR2 reads SVGIG (reference sequence). Trimming removed 6 bases from V and 0 bases from J, with 18 bases in between. CDR3 sequence (DNA): TGTGCCTGTCAGGCTCACGTCCTCTTCTCCTACGAGCAGTACTTC. It is translated as CACQAHVLFSYEQYF.

The table lists this clone with a few counts. The J gene is TRBJ2-2, the V gene TRBV27; 11 positions match TRBD2. Losses at the gene ends were 5 bases for V and 7 bases for J; bases not matched to a gene: 3. Looked up from germline, CDR1 is MNHEY and CDR2 is SMNVEV (reference sequence). The CDR3 loop spans 14 amino acids. CDR3 protein: CASSVGTSGGELFF. CDR3 nucleotides: TGTGCCAGCAGTGTCGGGACTAGCGGCGGGGAGCTGTTTTTT.

The chain carries TRBV7-8 and TRBJ2-1; D is possibly TRBD2 (6 bases). The CDR3 has 14 amino acids. Germline V gene sequence: CDR1 SGHVS, CDR2 FQNEAQ. Trimming left V 5 bases short and J 0 bases short, with 8 bases between. The CDR3 nucleotides are TGTGCCAGCAGCCTCGGGGGCTCCTACAATGAGCAGTTCTTC. Translating gives CASSLGGSYNEQFF. The whole variable domain, filled in from reference TRBV7-8 and TRBJ2-1, reads GAGVSQSPRYKVAKRGQDVALRCDPISGHVSLFWYQQALGQGPEFLTYFQNEAQLDKSGLPSDRFFAERPEGSVSTLKIQRTQQEDSAVYLCASSLGGSYNEQFFGPGTRLTVL.

The J gene is TRBJ1-5, the V gene TRBV19; D gene uncertain. Germline-derived CDR1 and CDR2 are LNHDA and SQIVND (reference sequence). The length of the CDR3 is 14 residues. V shed 3 bases and J shed 4 bases, with 10 bases lying between them. The CDR3 DNA sequence: TGTGCCAGTAGTATTCCCTCCCTTAATCAGCCCCAGCATTTT. Amino acid sequence: CASSIPSLNQPQHF.

The V and J genes are TRBV7-8 and TRBJ2-3, with D possibly TRBD2 on 5 matching bases. The germline gives CDR1 SGHVS, CDR2 FQNEAQ. With 4 bases removed from V and 4 bases from J, the gap between germline ends came to 9 bases. CDR3 size: 13 residues. CDR3 coding DNA: TGTGCCAGCAGCTGGGTGAGGGCAGATACGCAGTATTTT. Translating gives CASSWVRADTQYF. The entire variable domain, with the rest obtained from reference TRBV7-8 and TRBJ2-3, is as follows: GAGVSQSPRYKVAKRGQDVALRCDPISGHVSLFWYQQALGQGPEFLTYFQNEAQLDKSGLPSDRFFAERPEGSVSTLKIQRTQQEDSAVYLCASSWVRADTQYFGPGTRLTVL.

V usage is TRBV5-8 and J usage is TRBJ1-5, with a tentative D call TRBD1 (5 bases). This CDR3 region has 15 residues. The V gene's germline CDR1 is SGHTS and CDR2 YDEGEE. Trimming took 2 bases from V and 4 from J, leaving 13 bases between them. The CDR3 sequence is CASSLLGVTNQPQHF. The CDR3, as DNA: TGTGCCAGCAGCTTATTAGGGGTTACAAATCAGCCCCAGCATTTT.